The 21 T cell receptor beta chains in this list originate from one sample, sequenced in a study of response to subunit inactivated influenza vaccine. TCRdb reanalysed the RT-PCR reads using MiXCR and keeps one entry per CDR3 protein. The sample has some 190,000 distinct CDR3 sequences, approximately 15% seen once. This material consisted of CD8+ T cells sorted from PBMCs, taken roughly 5 days after vaccination. These TCRs come from a middle-aged man who received an inactivated influenza vaccine.

The rearrangement joins TRBV5-8 to TRBJ2-7; TRBD1 matches at 7 bases. Trimming cost V 3 bases and J 3 bases; bases outside gene matches: 6. The CDR3 has 14 residues. CDR1 is SGHTS, CDR2 YDEGEE, per germline. The CDR3 region is CASSYSRDSYEQYF. For the CDR3, the DNA is TGTGCCAGCAGCTATTCTCGGGACAGCTACGAGCAGTACTTC.

The chain couples TRBV12-3 or TRBV12-4 to TRBJ2-5; 7 bases line up with TRBD1. The CDR3 is 14 residues long. J was trimmed by 2 bases and V by 6 bases; bases with no gene match: 6. CDR3 bases: TGTGCCAGCAGGGATGGGGGACAGCAAGAGACCCAGTACTTC. Residues: CASRDGGQQETQYF.

This clonotype was observed a handful of times. The chain employs TRBV12-3 or TRBV12-4 and TRBJ2-7; TRBD2 matches at 8 bases. The CDR3 sequence is 16 residues long. The V segment lost 1 base and the J segment 3 bases; nucleotides outside the gene matches: 8. CDR3 sequence (DNA): TGTGCCAGCAGTTTAGGGGAAACTAGCGGTCTCTACGAGCAGTACTTC. This gives the protein CASSLGETSGLYEQYF.

The table lists this clonotype with a count of one. The CDR3 spells CASNYGTGGYNEQFF. The CDR3 region has the DNA TGTGCCAGCAACTACGGGACAGGGGGTTACAATGAGCAGTTCTTC. The chain couples TRBV5-6 to TRBJ2-1; 11 bases agree with TRBD1. The CDR3 sequence is 15 residues long. Germline CDR1 is SGHDT and CDR2 is YYEEEE. J was trimmed by 4 bases and V by 6 bases; bases with no gene match: 6.

The genes are TRBV7-2 and TRBJ2-6; TRBD1 matches 8 bases. Trimming removed 0 bases from V and 4 bases from J; junction bases left unmatched: 11. The germline CDR1 and CDR2 sequences are SGHTA and FQGNSA. This CDR3 is 19 amino acids long. CDR3 DNA: TGTGCCAGCAGCTTAGCCCCGGGACAGGTTTCGGTAGGGGCCAACGTCCTGACTTTC. Its translation: CASSLAPGQVSVGANVLTF. Variable domain in full (rest from reference TRBV7-2 and TRBJ2-6): GAGVSQSPSNKVTEKGKDVELRCDPISGHTALYWYRQSLGQGLEFLIYFQGNSAPDKSGLPSDRFSAERTGGSVSTLTIQRTQQEDSAVYLCASSLAPGQVSVGANVLTFGAGSRLTVL.

The table lists this clonotype with many counts. Its ends do not fully match the called genes, so a read error is possible. The genes are TRBV20-1 and TRBJ2-1; 7 positions match TRBD1. Germline lookup yields CDR1 DFQATT and CDR2 SNEGSKA (reference sequence). The CDR3 runs 14 residues. CDR3 in amino acids: CSARDRDSNNEEFF. The DNA of the CDR3 is TGCAGTGCTAGAGATCGGGACAGTAACAATGAGGAGTTCTTC.

The J gene is TRBJ2-1, the V gene TRBV12-3 or TRBV12-4; D perhaps matches TRBD2 (6 bases). V lost 3 bases, J lost 7 bases, and 13 bases lay in between. CDR3 length: 14 amino acids. CDR3 sequence: CASSFTTGGNEQFF. The CDR3, as DNA: TGTGCCAGCAGTTTTACTACCGGGGGAAATGAGCAGTTCTTC.

In this sample, this clonotype turned up a few times. The rearrangement links TRBV7-9 to TRBJ2-1, with 10 bases that match TRBD2. This CDR3 region has 17 residues. V dropped 7 bases and J dropped 3; count of bases not matched to a gene: 12. Germline-derived CDR1 and CDR2 are SEHNR and FQNEAQ (reference sequence). The CDR3 DNA follows: TGTGCCAGCAAAGGCAGGCCGACTAGCGGGTTCTACAATGAGCAGTTCTTC. Amino acids: CASKGRPTSGFYNEQFF.

This chain connects TRBV28 to TRBJ2-1; 11 nucleotides agree with TRBD2. With V trimmed by 8 bases and J by 1 base, 10 bases remained unmatched. Germline lookup yields CDR1 MDHEN and CDR2 SYDVKM. The CDR3 is 17 amino acids. For the CDR3, the DNA is TGTGCCAGCTACGGCGGTAGCGGGGGGGGTTCCTACAATGAGCAGTTCTTC. The encoded protein is CASYGGSGGGSYNEQFF.

The gene calls are TRBV30 and TRBJ1-1; tentatively, D is TRBD1 (6 bases). Germline V CDR1 and CDR2: GTSNPN, SVGIG (reference sequence). Trimming left V 0 bases short and J 7 bases short, with 18 bases between. The CDR3 totals 15 residues. The CDR3 protein is CAWSVWGQRMDEAFF. The CDR3 nucleotides are TGTGCCTGGAGTGTCTGGGGACAACGAATGGATGAAGCTTTCTTT. Supplemented by reference TRBV30 and TRBJ1-1, the full variable domain reads SQTIHQWPATLVQPVGSPLSLECTVEGTSNPNLYWYRQAAGRGLQLLFYSVGIGQISSEVPQNLSASRPQDRQFILSSKKLLLSDSGFYLCAWSVWGQRMDEAFFGQGTRLTVV.

This clonotype was counted once. The genes are TRBV25-1 and TRBJ2-7, with D hard to call. The CDR3 is 13 residues long. CDR1 and CDR2 (germline): MGHDK, SYGVNS. The ends were cut back, 0 bases at V and 7 bases at J, with 10 bases in the middle. CDR3 sequence: CASSEYTWLEQYF. The CDR3 DNA sequence: TGTGCCAGCAGTGAATACACTTGGCTGGAGCAGTACTTC.

The CDR3 coding sequence is TGTGCCAGCAGCGGGGTGGACAGGGGCCATGAGCAGTTCTTC. The encoded protein is CASSGVDRGHEQFF. This rearrangement joins TRBV5-6 to TRBJ2-1, with 9 bases fitting TRBD1. CDR1 is SGHDT and CDR2 is YYEEEE in the germline V gene. This CDR3 contains 14 residues. The V segment lost 4 bases and the J segment 8 bases; nucleotides outside the gene matches: 7.

This clonotype has at least ten counts. The chain has TRBV15 and TRBJ1-2, with D maybe TRBD1 (5 bases). In germline, CDR1 is LNHNV, CDR2 YYDKDF (reference sequence). CDR3 length: 16 residues. Trimming took 3 bases from V and 6 from J, leaving 20 bases between them. The CDR3 DNA is TGTGCCACCAGCAGGAATAATCAGGGAACGGATGATGGCTACACCTTC. It encodes CATSRNNQGTDDGYTF.

The sample holds many counts of this clonotype. The rearrangement links TRBV3-1 to TRBJ2-3; TRBD2 matches 13 bases. This CDR3 is 20 amino acids long. V lost 4 bases and J lost 0; bases outside the gene matches: 13. Per the germline V gene, CDR1 is LGHDT and CDR2 is YNNKEL (reference sequence). In DNA form, the CDR3 reads TGTGCCAGCAGCCGCTCATGGACTAGCGGGGGAGACTATAGCACAGATACGCAGTATTTT. Translation: CASSRSWTSGGDYSTDTQYF.

This clonotype turned up a few times. This chain uses TRBV7-2 with TRBJ2-7; D remains ambiguous. This CDR3 has 15 amino acids. Trimming left V 2 bases short and J 0 bases short, with 11 bases between. CDR1 is SGHTA and CDR2 is FQGNSA in the germline V gene. Here the CDR3 reads CASSLFDLNSYEQYF. The CDR3 DNA reads as TGTGCCAGCAGCTTATTTGACCTAAACTCCTACGAGCAGTACTTC.

This sequence joins TRBV12-3 or TRBV12-4 and TRBJ2-3; no definite D call. Trimming shortened V by 5 bases and J by 2 bases, and 17 bases separated the two germline ends. This CDR3 has 16 amino acids. The CDR3 sequence: CASSAVLLPSTDTQYF. The CDR3 DNA reads TGTGCCAGCAGTGCCGTGCTTCTACCCTCCACAGATACGCAGTATTTT.

The sample holds a few counts of this clonotype. CDR3 sequence reads: CASSMVTGGPDTQYF. Written as DNA, the CDR3 is TGTGCCAGTAGTATGGTGACGGGGGGCCCAGATACGCAGTATTTT. The rearrangement links TRBV19 to TRBJ2-3; D possibly corresponds to TRBD2 (7 bases). CDR1 and CDR2 (germline): LNHDA, SQIVND (reference sequence). Deletions cut 3 bases from V and 4 bases from J, with 14 bases between. The CDR3 covers 15 residues.

The V and J genes are TRBV6-1 and TRBJ2-5; D is perhaps TRBD2 (6 bases). The germline gives CDR1 MNHNS, CDR2 SASEGT. This CDR3 contains 15 residues. Between the trimmed V and J ends, which lost 6 bases and 5 bases, there was a span of 19 bases. CDR3 sequence reads: CASSPGLGGAETQYF. The CDR3 DNA reads as TGTGCCAGCAGCCCCGGACTCGGAGGGGCCGAGACCCAGTACTTC.

The CDR3: CASSFSGTTYEQYF. The CDR3 coding sequence is TGTGCCAGCAGCTTTTCTGGGACAACCTACGAGCAGTACTTC. The chain couples TRBV11-2 to TRBJ2-7, with D tentatively TRBD1 (6 bases). The germline V and J ends were trimmed by 3 bases and 2 bases, with 11 bases remaining between them. From germline, CDR1 is SGHAT and CDR2 FQNNGV. This CDR3 has 14 amino acids.

V usage is TRBV4-1 and J usage is TRBJ1-1; perhaps TRBD1 as D (6 bases). The CDR3 runs 16 residues. The V gene lost 1 base and the J gene lost 0 bases, with 12 bases spanning the gap. Germline loops: CDR1 MGHRA, CDR2 YSYEKL. The chain's CDR3 is CASSQVLGTLNTEAFF. The CDR3 DNA sequence: TGCGCCAGCAGCCAAGTTCTTGGGACACTGAACACTGAAGCTTTCTTT.

This clonotype turned up a few times. This rearrangement joins TRBV7-9 to TRBJ2-1, with TRBD2 identical over 8 bases. CDR3 size: 16 residues. CDR1 is SEHNR and CDR2 is FQNEAQ in the germline V gene (reference sequence). With 4 bases clipped from V and 4 bases from J, the junction kept 9 bases outside the gene matches. This chain's CDR3 is CASSSRLARAYNEQFF. DNA for the CDR3: TGTGCCAGCAGCTCCCGACTAGCGAGAGCTTACAATGAGCAGTTCTTC.